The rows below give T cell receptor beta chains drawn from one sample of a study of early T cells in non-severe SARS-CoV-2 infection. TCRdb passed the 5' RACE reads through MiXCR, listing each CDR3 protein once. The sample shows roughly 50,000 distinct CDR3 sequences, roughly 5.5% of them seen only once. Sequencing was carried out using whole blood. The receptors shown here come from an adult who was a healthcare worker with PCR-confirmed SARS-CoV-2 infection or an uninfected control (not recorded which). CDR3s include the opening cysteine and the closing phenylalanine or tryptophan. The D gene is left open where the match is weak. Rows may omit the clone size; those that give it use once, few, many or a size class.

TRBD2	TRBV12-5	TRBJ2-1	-	CASGSRGGAGSYNEQFF	TGTGCTAGTGGTTCGAGGGGAGGAGCGGGGTCTTACAATGAGCAGTTCTTC
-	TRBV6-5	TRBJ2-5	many	CASSKKETQYF	TGTGCCAGCAGTAAGAAAGAGACCCAGTACTTC
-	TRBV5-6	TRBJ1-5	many	CASSLAGTGRNQPQHF	TGTGCCAGCAGCTTGGCCGGTACAGGCAGGAATCAGCCCCAGCATTTT
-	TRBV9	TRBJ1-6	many	CASSVGPTNSPLHF	TGTGCCAGCAGCGTCGGGCCGACAAATTCACCCCTCCACTTT
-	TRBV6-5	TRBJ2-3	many	CASSPLGASTDTQYF	TGTGCCAGCAGCCCACTAGGTGCTAGCACAGATACGCAGTATTTT
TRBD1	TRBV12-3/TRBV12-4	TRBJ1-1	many	CASSPGQGAGSTEAFF	TGTGCCAGCAGTCCCGGACAGGGGGCAGGGTCCACTGAAGCTTTCTTT
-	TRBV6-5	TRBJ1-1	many	CASRLGRFTEAFF	TGTGCCAGCAGACTCGGACGGTTCACTGAAGCTTTCTTT
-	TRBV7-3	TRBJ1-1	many	CASSLSSKNTEAFF	TGTGCCAGCAGCTTATCATCTAAGAACACTGAAGCTTTCTTT
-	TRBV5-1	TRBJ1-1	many	CASSLAEKNTEAFF	TGCGCCAGCAGCTTGGCGGAGAAGAACACTGAAGCTTTCTTT
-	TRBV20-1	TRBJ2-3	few	CSARGSGTSTDTQYF	TGCAGTGCTAGAGGGAGCGGTACTAGCACAGATACGCAGTATTTT
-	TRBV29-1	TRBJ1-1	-	CSVDSEAFF	TGCAGCGTTGACTCTGAAGCTTTCTTT
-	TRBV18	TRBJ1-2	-	CASSPLGDYGYTF	TGTGCCAGCTCACCCCTAGGGGATTATGGCTACACCTTC
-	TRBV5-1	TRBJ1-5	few	CASSGAHGFNDQPQHF	TGCGCCAGCAGCGGGGCTCACGGGTTTAACGATCAGCCCCAGCATTTT
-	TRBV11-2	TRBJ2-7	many	CASSPGPGRGSYEQYF	TGTGCCAGCAGCCCCGGTCCGGGTCGAGGGTCCTACGAGCAGTACTTC